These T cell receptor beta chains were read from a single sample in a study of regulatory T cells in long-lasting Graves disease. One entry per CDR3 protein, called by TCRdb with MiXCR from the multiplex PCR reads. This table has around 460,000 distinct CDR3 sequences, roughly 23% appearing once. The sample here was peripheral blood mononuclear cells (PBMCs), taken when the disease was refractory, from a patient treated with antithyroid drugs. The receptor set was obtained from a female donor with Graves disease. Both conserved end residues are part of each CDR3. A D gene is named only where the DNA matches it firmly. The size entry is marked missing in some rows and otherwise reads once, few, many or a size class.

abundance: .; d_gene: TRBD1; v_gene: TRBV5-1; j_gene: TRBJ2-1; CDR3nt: TGCGCCAGCAGATTCCGACAGGGACCCTACAATGAGCAGTTCTTC; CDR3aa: CASRFRQGPYNEQFF
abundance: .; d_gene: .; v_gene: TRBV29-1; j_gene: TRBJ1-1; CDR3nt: TGCAGCGTTGAGGGTGGGAGGAGCACTGAAGCTTTCTTT; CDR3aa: CSVEGGRSTEAFF
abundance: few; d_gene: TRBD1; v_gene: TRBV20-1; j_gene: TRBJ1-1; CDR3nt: TGCAGTGCTAGAGATGTCCAGGGGGGCACGAACACTGAAGCTTTCTTT; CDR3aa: CSARDVQGGTNTEAFF
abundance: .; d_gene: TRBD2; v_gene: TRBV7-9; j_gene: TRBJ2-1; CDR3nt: TGTGCCAGCAGCTTAGCAGCGGGGGGCGAGCAGTTCTTC; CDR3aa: CASSLAAGGEQFF
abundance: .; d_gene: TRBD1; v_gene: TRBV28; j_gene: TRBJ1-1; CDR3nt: TGTGCCAGCAGTTTACAGGACAGGGGACATAGAGGAACTGAAGCTTTCTTT; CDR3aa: CASSLQDRGHRGTEAFF
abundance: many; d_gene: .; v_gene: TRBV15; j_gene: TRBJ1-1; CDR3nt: TGTGCCACCAGCAGAGCGGGGAACACTGAAGCTTTCTTT; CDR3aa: CATSRAGNTEAFF
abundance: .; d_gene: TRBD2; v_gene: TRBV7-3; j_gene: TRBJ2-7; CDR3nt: TGTGCCAGCAGCTCCCTAGCGGGGGTTCCCTACGAGCAGTACTTC; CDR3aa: CASSSLAGVPYEQYF
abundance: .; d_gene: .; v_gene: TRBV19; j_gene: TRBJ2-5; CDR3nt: TGTGCCAGTAGTATAGGGAACGGGGAGACCCAGTACTTC; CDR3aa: CASSIGNGETQYF
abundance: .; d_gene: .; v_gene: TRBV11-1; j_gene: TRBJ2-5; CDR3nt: TGTGCCAGCAGCCGGGGACGGCTCGAGACCCAGTACTTC; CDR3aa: CASSRGRLETQYF
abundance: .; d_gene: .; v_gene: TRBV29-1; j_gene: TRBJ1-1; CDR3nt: TGCAGCGTGGCCCGGAACACTGAAGCTTTCTTT; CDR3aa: CSVARNTEAFF
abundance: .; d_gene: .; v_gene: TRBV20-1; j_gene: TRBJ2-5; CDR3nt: TGCAGTGCCGATTGGGGGGCCGGAGAGACCCAGTACTTC; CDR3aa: CSADWGAGETQYF
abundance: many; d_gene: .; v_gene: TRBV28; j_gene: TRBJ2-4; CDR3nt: TGTGCCAGCAGTGCCTTCATTTCGCAGGGGACCCCTACGTACTTC; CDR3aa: CASSAFISQGTPTYF
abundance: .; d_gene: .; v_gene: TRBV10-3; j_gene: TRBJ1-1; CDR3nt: TGTGCCATCAGTGAGTCGGACGGACCCACTGGAGCTTTCTTT; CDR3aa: CAISESDGPTGAFF
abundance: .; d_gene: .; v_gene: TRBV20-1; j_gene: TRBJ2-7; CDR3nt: TGCAGTGCCGTCGGCGGGATTTTCTACGAGCAGTACTTC; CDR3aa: CSAVGGIFYEQYF
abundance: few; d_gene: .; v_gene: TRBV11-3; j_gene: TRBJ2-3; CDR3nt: TGTGCCAGCAGCACGGGCTACAGGGAGGACACAGATACGCAGTATTTT; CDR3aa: CASSTGYREDTDTQYF
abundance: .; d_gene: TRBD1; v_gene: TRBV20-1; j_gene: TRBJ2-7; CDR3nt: TGCAGTGCTAGTACGACAGGGCCGATCAACGAGCAGTACTTC; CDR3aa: CSASTTGPINEQYF
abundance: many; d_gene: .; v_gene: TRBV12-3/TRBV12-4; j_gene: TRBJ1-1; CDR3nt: TGTGCCAGCAGTTACCCAGTGAACACTGAAGCTTTCTTT; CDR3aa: CASSYPVNTEAFF
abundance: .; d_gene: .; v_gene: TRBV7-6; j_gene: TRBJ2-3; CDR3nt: TGTGCCAGCAGCCTTACAGGGTCGGGGACAGATACGCAGTATTTT; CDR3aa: CASSLTGSGTDTQYF
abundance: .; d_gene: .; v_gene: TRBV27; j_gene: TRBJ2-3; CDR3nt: TGTGCCAGCAGTCTTCAAGATACGCAGTATTTT; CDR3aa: CASSLQDTQYF
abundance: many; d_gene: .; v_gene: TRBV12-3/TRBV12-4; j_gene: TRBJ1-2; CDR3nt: TGTGCCAGCAGTCCGCGACAGGCCCCAGCGGGTGGCTACACCTTC; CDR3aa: CASSPRQAPAGGYTF
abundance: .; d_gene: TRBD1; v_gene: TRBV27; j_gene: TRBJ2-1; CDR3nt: TGTGCCAGCAGTTCGAAGACAGGGGCTTCCTACAATGAGCAGTTCTTC; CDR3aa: CASSSKTGASYNEQFF
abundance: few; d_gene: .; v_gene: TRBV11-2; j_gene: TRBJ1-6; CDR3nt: TGTGCCAGCAGCCAAGTGAGGGAGGGCTCACCCCTCCACTTT; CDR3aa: CASSQVREGSPLHF
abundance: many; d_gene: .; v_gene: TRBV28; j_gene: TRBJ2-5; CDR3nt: TGTGCCAGCAGTCCCTGGAGGGCCAACCAAGAGACCCAGTACTTC; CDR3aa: CASSPWRANQETQYF
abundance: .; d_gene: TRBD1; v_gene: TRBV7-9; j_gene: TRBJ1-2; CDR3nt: TGTGCCAGCAACACAGGGGGCGCGGAGGGCTACACCTTC; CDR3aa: CASNTGGAEGYTF
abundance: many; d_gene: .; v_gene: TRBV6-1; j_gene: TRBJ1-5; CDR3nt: TGTGCCAGCAGTATGGGACGGTACAATCAGCCCCAGCATTTT; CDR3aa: CASSMGRYNQPQHF
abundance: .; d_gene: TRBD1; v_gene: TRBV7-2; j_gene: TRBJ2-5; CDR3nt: TGTGCCAGCAGCTGGGCGACAGGGGAACAAGAGACCCAGTACTTC; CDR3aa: CASSWATGEQETQYF
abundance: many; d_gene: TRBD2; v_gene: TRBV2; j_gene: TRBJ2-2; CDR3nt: TGTGCCAGCAGCGAATGGACTAGCGGGGGTGTGGCCGGGGAGCTGTTTTTT; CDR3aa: CASSEWTSGGVAGELFF
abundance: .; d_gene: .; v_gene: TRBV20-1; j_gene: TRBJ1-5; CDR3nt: TGCAGTGCGGGGGGGGCATGGCAGCCCCAGCATTTT; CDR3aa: CSAGGAWQPQHF
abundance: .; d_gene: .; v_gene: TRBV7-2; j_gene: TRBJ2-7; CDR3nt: TGTGCCAGCAGCTTAGGGGGCTATCCCTCCTACGAGCAGTACTTC; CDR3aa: CASSLGGYPSYEQYF
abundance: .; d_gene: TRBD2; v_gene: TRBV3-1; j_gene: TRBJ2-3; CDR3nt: TGTGCCAGCAGCCGACTTGGCGGGGGGATTGGTACGCAGTATTTT; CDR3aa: CASSRLGGGIGTQYF
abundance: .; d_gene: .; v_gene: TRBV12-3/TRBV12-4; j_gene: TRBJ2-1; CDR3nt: TGTGCCAGCAGTTTAGCGGGAGGACGCTACAATGAGCAGTTCTTC; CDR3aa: CASSLAGGRYNEQFF